These 18 T cell receptor beta chains were all obtained from the same sample, sequenced in a study of OX40 agonist ivuxolimab in advanced cancers. Assay: immunoSEQ multiplex PCR; the TCRdb copy retains only in-frame clones and omits some. This sample has about 96,000 clones, with around 90% found just once. The source was CD4+ or CD8+ T cells sorted from blood, collected in a trial of the OX40 agonist ivuxolimab. All receptors come from an adult with an advanced solid tumor such as melanoma, head and neck, liver or kidney cancer.

The chain has TRBV5-6 and TRBJ2-3; possibly TRBD2 for D (5 bases). The CDR3 is made up of 14 amino acids. Trimming pared 0 bases from V and 4 bases from J, leaving 9 bases between. CDR1 SGHDT and CDR2 YYEEEE come from the germline V gene. The CDR3 coding sequence is TGTGCCAGCAGCTTGGGCGGGCGAGCAGATACGCAGTATTTT. Its translation: CASSLGGRADTQYF.

The rearrangement links TRBV9 to TRBJ2-1; D possibly corresponds to TRBD2 (6 bases). Germline loops: CDR1 SGDLS, CDR2 YYNGEE. V lost 4 bases and J lost 0, with 26 bases in between. The CDR3 has 20 amino acids. The CDR3 nucleotides are TGTGCCAGCAGCATCAGTAGTGGGGCGATAGCGGCTAGCTCCTACAATGAGCAGTTCTTC. Its translation: CASSISSGAIAASSYNEQFF.

In this sample, this clone turned up once. This rearrangement joins TRBV10-3 to TRBJ1-3; D is perhaps TRBD1 (6 bases). The CDR3 sequence is 15 residues long. CDR1 and CDR2 from the germline V gene are ENHRY and SYGVKD. Trimming removed 0 bases from V and 2 bases from J, with 8 bases in between. CDR3 nucleotide sequence: TGTGCCATCAGTGAGTCAGCAGGGGCTGGAAACACCATATATTTT. Its translation is CAISESAGAGNTIYF.

This chain uses TRBV14 with TRBJ2-1, with a tentative D call TRBD2 (5 bases). Trimming cost V 2 bases and J 6 bases, with 17 bases left between them. This CDR3 region has 16 residues. Germline CDR1 is SGHDN and CDR2 is FVKESK. The CDR3 loop is CASSQNAGPPVNEQFF. The CDR3 DNA sequence: TGTGCCAGCAGCCAAAACGCGGGCCCCCCCGTCAATGAGCAGTTCTTC.

This chain uses TRBV19 with TRBJ2-2, with 7 bases matching TRBD2. From germline, CDR1 is LNHDA and CDR2 SQIVND (reference sequence). The CDR3 consists of 14 residues. Germline trimming cut 6 bases from V and 7 bases from J; bases unmatched to any gene: 8. The CDR3 DNA follows: TGTGCCAGTAGAAGCAGCGGGGTCGGCGGGGAGCTGTTTTTT. Protein product: CASRSSGVGGELFF.

The J gene is TRBJ2-7, the V gene TRBV6-1; possibly TRBD2 for D (5 bases). Germline V gene data show CDR1 as MNHNS and CDR2 as SASEGT. The V gene lost 4 bases and the J gene lost 3 bases, with 13 bases spanning the gap. CDR3 size: 14 residues. CDR3 in amino acids: CASSVGREDYEQYF. In DNA form, the CDR3 reads TGTGCCAGCAGTGTAGGACGGGAAGACTACGAGCAGTACTTC.

The chain carries TRBV11-2 and TRBJ2-7, with D possibly matching TRBD1 (5 bases). Trimming took 6 bases from V and 6 from J, leaving 21 bases between them. In germline, CDR1 is SGHAT, CDR2 FQNNGV. This CDR3 spans 15 amino acids. Here the CDR3 DNA reads TGTGCCAGCAGGATCCCCTACAGGAGATCGGGCGAGCAGTACTTC. It yields the protein CASRIPYRRSGEQYF.

This chain links TRBV28 with TRBJ2-7; 13 bases fit TRBD2. The germline gives CDR1 MDHEN, CDR2 SYDVKM. Trimming cost V 5 bases and J 5 bases; bases outside gene matches: 12. CDR3 length: 17 residues. The CDR3 nucleotides are TGTGCCAGCAGTCCCCCCGGGACTAGCGGGATGTTCAACGAGCAGTACTTC. Encoded protein: CASSPPGTSGMFNEQYF.

This clone appeared a few times. The chain has TRBV28 and TRBJ1-5; D is undetermined. V lost 2 bases and J 5 bases, leaving 1 base between the germline ends. CDR1 is MDHEN and CDR2 is SYDVKM in the germline V gene. CDR3 size: 11 residues. CDR3: CASSLHQPQHF. The CDR3 bases are TGTGCCAGCAGTTTACATCAGCCCCAGCATTTT.

The chain uses TRBV7-2 and TRBJ1-3, with a tentative D call TRBD1 (6 bases). The J call is in doubt because the DNA end fits TRBJ2-2 better. The CDR3 spans 15 residues. The germline CDR1 and CDR2 sequences are SGHTA and FQGNSA. CDR3 loop: CASSLGNRVPGELFF. The CDR3 DNA follows: TGTGCCAGCAGCTTAGGAAACAGGGTCCCCGGGGAGCTGTTTTTT.

The chain uses TRBV5-5 and TRBJ2-5; possible D gene TRBD2, 6 bases. The V gene's germline CDR1 is SGHKS and CDR2 YYEKEE (reference sequence). The CDR3 totals 13 residues. Trimming took off 4 bases at V and 4 bases at J, with 11 bases between the two ends. CDR3 sequence: CASSRAGRETQYF. The CDR3 nucleotides read TGTGCCAGCAGCCGTGCCGGGAGAGAGACCCAGTACTTC.

This clone was found a few times. The chain combines TRBV30 with TRBJ1-1, with D uncertain. This CDR3 has 13 amino acids. V shed 3 bases and J shed 6 bases, with 14 bases lying between them. In germline, CDR1 is GTSNPN, CDR2 SVGIG (reference sequence). This chain's CDR3 is CAWRRNYVPEAFF. The CDR3 nucleotides read TGTGCCTGGAGGAGGAATTATGTCCCTGAAGCTTTCTTT.

The chain joins TRBV15 to TRBJ2-2, with TRBD2 matching over 12 bases. After removal of 5 bases from V and 5 bases from J, the junction contained 6 bases not matched to a gene. Germline V CDR1 and CDR2: LNHNV, YYDKDF (reference sequence). The CDR3 consists of 16 residues. The CDR3 protein is CATSRRLAGETGELFF. In DNA, the CDR3 is TGTGCCACCAGCCGCCGACTAGCGGGAGAAACCGGGGAGCTGTTTTTT.

This clone was seen a single time. This chain connects TRBV19 to TRBJ2-7; 10 nucleotides align to TRBD2. The CDR3 has 17 amino acids. The V gene end was trimmed by 10 bases and the J gene end by 1 base; junction bases not matched to a gene: 16. The germline V gene has CDR1 LNHDA and CDR2 SQIVND (reference sequence). The CDR3 DNA reads as TGTGCCACCCAAATCAATTCTCAGGGACTAGCGTCCTACGAGCAGTACTTC. Protein: CATQINSQGLASYEQYF.

The chain joins TRBV5-4 to TRBJ2-1; TRBD1 matches 9 bases. Germline V gene data show CDR1 as SGHNT and CDR2 as YYREEE (reference sequence). Trimming took 4 bases from V and 2 from J; bases not matched to a gene: 4. The length of the CDR3 is 15 residues. Here the CDR3 reads CASSPGTGPYNEQFF. The CDR3 DNA follows: TGTGCCAGCAGCCCCGGGACAGGGCCCTACAATGAGCAGTTCTTC.

The CDR3 DNA is TGTGCCAGCAGTTATCCCGACAGGGGTGATCAGCCCCAGCATTTT. Protein sequence: CASSYPDRGDQPQHF. The chain links TRBV6-6 to TRBJ1-5; 8 bases match TRBD1. Germline V lookup: CDR1 MNHNY, CDR2 SVGAGI (reference sequence). Trimming cost V 3 bases and J 5 bases; bases outside gene matches: 6. The CDR3 spans 15 residues.

The genes are TRBV11-2 and TRBJ2-3, with 9 nucleotides matching TRBD2. With 5 bases clipped from V and 2 bases from J, the junction kept 8 bases outside the gene matches. The CDR3 loop spans 16 amino acids. Germline V CDR1 and CDR2: SGHAT, FQNNGV. Written as DNA, the CDR3 is TGTGCCAGCAGCGCCTTCCTAGCGGGATTCACAGATACGCAGTATTTT. It specifies CASSAFLAGFTDTQYF.

J is TRBJ2-1 and V is TRBV19; tentative D call: TRBD2 (5 bases). There are 12 residues in the CDR3. Trimming took off 6 bases at V and 10 bases at J, with 13 bases between the two ends. The germline V gene encodes CDR1 LNHDA and CDR2 SQIVND (reference sequence). The CDR3 protein is CASRAAPGEQFF. CDR3 bases: TGTGCCAGTAGAGCGGCCCCTGGGGAGCAGTTCTTC. The full variable domain, in which reference TRBV19 and TRBJ2-1 provide the parts outside the CDR3, is DGGITQSPKYLFRKEGQNVTLSCEQNLNHDAMYWYRQDPGQGLRLIYYSQIVNDFQKGDIAEGYSVSREKKESFPLTVTSAQKNPTAFYLCASRAAPGEQFFGPGTRLTVL.